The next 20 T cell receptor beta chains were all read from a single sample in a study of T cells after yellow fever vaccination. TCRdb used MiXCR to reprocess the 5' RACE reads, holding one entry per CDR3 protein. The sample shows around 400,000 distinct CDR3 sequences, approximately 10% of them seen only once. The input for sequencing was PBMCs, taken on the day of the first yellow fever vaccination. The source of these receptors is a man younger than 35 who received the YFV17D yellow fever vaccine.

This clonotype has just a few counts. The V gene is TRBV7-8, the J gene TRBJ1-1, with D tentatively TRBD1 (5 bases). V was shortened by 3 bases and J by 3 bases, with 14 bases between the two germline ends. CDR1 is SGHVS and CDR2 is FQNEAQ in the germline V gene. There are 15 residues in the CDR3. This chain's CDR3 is CASSFGRGRDTEAFF. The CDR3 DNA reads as TGTGCCAGCAGCTTTGGCCGGGGGAGGGACACTGAAGCTTTCTTT.

CDR3 loop: CASTKGQGSSYEQYF. For the CDR3, the DNA is TGTGCCAGCACCAAGGGACAGGGGAGCTCCTACGAGCAGTACTTC. The genes are TRBV6-1 and TRBJ2-7, with TRBD1 matching 10 bases. This CDR3 contains 15 residues. J lost 0 bases, V lost 7 bases, and 6 bases had no gene match. The germline gives CDR1 MNHNS, CDR2 SASEGT.

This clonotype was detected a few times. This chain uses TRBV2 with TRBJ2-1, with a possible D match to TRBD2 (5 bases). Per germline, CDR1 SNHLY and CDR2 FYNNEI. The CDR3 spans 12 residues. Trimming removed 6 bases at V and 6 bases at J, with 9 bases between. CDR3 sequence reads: CASRREINEQFF. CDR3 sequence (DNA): TGTGCCAGCAGGAGGGAAATCAATGAGCAGTTCTTC.

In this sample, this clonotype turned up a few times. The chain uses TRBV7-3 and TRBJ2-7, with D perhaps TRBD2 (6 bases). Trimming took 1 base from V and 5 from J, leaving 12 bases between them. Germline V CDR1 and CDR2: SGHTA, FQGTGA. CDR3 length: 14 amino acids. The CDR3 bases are TGTGCCAGCAGCTTAAGGAGGGTGTCCCACGAGCAGTACTTC. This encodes CASSLRRVSHEQYF.

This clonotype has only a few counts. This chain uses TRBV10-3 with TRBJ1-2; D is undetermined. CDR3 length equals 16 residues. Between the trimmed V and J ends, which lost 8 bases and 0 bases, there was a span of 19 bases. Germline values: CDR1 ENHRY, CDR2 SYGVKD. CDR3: CAIPRVRGDSNYGYTF. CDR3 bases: TGTGCCATCCCGAGGGTTCGGGGAGATTCTAACTATGGCTACACCTTC.

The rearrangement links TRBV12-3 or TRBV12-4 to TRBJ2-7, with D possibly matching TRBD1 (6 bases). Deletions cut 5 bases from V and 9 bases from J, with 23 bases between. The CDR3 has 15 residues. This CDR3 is CASSPGQGAVTGQYF. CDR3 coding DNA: TGTGCCAGCAGTCCGGGACAAGGAGCGGTAACTGGGCAGTACTTC.

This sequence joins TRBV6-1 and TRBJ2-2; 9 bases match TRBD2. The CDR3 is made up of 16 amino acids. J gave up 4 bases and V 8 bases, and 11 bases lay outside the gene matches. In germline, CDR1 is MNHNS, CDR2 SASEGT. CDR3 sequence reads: CASGISGGLPTGELFF. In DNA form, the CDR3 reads TGTGCCAGCGGGATTAGCGGGGGACTGCCCACCGGGGAGCTGTTTTTT.

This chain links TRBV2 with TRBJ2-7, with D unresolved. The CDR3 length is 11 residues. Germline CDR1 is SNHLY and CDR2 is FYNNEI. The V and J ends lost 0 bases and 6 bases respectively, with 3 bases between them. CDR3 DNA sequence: TGTGCCAGCAGTGAAGCGGTCGAGCAGTACGTC. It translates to CASSEAVEQYV.

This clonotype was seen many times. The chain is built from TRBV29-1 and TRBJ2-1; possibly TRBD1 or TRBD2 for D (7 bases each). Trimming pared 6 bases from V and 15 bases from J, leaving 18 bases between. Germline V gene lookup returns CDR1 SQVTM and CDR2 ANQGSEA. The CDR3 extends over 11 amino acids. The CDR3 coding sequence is TGCAGCGTCCGGAGGGAGGGGGCTCGGTTCTTC. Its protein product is CSVRREGARFF.

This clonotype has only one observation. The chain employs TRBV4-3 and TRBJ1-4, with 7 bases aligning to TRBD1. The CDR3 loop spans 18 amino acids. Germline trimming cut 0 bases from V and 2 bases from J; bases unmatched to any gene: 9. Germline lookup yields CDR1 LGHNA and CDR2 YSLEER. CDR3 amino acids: CASSQDRLDRVTNEKLFF. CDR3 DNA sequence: TGCGCCAGCAGCCAAGATCGGTTAGACAGGGTGACTAATGAAAAACTGTTTTTT.

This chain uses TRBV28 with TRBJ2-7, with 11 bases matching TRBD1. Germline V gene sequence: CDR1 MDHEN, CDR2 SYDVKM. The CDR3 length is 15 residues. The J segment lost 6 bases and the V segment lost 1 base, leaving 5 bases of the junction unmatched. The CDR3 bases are TGTGCCAGCAGTTTATTAGGGACAGGGGGTTTCGAGCAGTACTTC. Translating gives CASSLLGTGGFEQYF. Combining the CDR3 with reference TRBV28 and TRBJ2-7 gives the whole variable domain DVKVTQSSRYLVKRTGEKVFLECVQDMDHENMFWYRQDPGLGLRLIYFSYDVKMKEKGDIPEGYSVSREKKERFSLILESASTNQTSMYLCASSLLGTGGFEQYFGPGTRLTVT.

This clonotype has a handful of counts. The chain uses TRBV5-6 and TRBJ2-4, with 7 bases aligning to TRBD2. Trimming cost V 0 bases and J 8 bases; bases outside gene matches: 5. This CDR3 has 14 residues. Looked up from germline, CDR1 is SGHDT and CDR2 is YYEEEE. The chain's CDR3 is CASSLAGGRDIQYF. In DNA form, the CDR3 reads TGTGCCAGCAGCTTGGCGGGGGGACGTGACATTCAGTACTTC.

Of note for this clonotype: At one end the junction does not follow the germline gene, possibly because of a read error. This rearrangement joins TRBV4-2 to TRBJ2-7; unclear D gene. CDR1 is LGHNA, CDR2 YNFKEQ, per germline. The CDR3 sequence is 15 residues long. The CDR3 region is CASSQDVDNYTPTSF. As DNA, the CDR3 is TGTGCCAGCAGCCAAGATGTAGATAACTATACGCCCACAAGTTTC.

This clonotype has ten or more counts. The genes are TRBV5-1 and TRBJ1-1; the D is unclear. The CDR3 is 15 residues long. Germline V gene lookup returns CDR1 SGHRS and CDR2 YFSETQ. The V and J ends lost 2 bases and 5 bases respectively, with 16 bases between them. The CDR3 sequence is CASSFGGSFRTEAFF. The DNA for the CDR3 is TGCGCCAGCAGCTTCGGCGGATCATTTAGGACTGAAGCTTTCTTT.

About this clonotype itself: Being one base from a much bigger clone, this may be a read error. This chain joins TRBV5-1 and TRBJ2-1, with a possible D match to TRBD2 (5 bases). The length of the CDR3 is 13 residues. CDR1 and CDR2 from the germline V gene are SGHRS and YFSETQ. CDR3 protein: CASSLGDGLEQFF. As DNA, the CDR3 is TGCGCCAGCAGTTTGGGAGACGGGCTTGAGCAGTTCTTC.

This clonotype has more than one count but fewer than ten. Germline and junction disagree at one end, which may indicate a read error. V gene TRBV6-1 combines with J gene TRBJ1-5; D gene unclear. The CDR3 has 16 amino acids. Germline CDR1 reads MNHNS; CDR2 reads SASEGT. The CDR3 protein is CASCEDNQYSNQPQHF. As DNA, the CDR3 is TGTGCCAGCTGTGAAGACAACCAATATAGCAATCAGCCCCAGCATTTT.

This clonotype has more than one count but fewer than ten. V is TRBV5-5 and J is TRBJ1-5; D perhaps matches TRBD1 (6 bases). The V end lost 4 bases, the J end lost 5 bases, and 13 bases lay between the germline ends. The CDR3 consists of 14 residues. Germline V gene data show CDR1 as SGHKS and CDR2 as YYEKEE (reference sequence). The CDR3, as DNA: TGTGCCAGCAGCCCCGGCGGGGGGCATCAGCCCCAGCATTTT. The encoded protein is CASSPGGGHQPQHF.

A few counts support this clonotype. The chain's CDR3 is CASSRTGDYGYTF. In DNA, the CDR3 is TGTGCCAGCAGCCGGACAGGCGACTATGGCTACACCTTC. This chain connects TRBV11-2 to TRBJ1-2; 7 nucleotides agree with TRBD1. Losses at the gene ends were 5 bases for V and 3 bases for J; bases not matched to a gene: 3. The CDR3 runs to 13 residues. In germline, CDR1 is SGHAT, CDR2 FQNNGV.

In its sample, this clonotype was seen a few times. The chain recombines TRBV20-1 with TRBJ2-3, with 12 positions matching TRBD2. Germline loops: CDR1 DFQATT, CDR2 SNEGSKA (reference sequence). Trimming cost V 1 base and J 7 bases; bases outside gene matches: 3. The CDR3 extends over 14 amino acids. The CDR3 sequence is CSARGLAGAYTQYF. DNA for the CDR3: TGCAGTGCTAGAGGACTAGCGGGGGCCTATACGCAGTATTTT.

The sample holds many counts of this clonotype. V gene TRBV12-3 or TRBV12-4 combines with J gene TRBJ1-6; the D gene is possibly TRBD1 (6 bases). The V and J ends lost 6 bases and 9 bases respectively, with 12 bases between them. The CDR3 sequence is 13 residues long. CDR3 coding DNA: TGTGCCAGCAGCACAGGGCAGTTTTCACCCCTCCACTTT. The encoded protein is CASSTGQFSPLHF.